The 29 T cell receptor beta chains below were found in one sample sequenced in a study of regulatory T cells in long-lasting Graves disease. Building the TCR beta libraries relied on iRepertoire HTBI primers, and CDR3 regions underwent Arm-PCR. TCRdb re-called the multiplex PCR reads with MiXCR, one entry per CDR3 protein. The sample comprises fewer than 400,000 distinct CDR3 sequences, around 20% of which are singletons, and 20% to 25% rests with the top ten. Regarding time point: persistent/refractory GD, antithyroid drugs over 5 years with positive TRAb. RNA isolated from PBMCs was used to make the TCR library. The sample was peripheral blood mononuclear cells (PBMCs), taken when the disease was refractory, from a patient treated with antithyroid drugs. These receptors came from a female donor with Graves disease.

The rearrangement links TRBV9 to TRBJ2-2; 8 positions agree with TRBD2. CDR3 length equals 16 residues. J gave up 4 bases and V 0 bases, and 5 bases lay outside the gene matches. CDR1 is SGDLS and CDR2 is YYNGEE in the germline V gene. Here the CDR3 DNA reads TGTGCCAGCAGCGTAGTTGAGCGGGAGACCACCGGGGAGCTGTTTTTT. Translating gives CASSVVERETTGELFF.

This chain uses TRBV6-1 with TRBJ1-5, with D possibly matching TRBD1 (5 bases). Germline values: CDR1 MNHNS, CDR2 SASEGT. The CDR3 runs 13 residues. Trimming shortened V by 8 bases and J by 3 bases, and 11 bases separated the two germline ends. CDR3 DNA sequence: TGTGCCAGCCTGGGGGGGAACAATCAGCCCCAGCATTTT. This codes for CASLGGNNQPQHF.

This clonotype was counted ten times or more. CDR3 sequence: CASSLQGAQETQYF. Here the CDR3 DNA reads TGTGCCAGCAGTCTACAGGGGGCTCAAGAGACCCAGTACTTC. The chain couples TRBV2 to TRBJ2-5, with 9 bases fitting TRBD1. The CDR3 spans 14 residues. Looked up from germline, CDR1 is SNHLY and CDR2 is FYNNEI. V shed 5 bases and J 2 bases; nucleotides not matched to a gene: 3.

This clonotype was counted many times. DNA for the CDR3: TGTGCCAGCAGTTTTTCGGGATTGAACACTGAAGCTTTCTTT. It yields the protein CASSFSGLNTEAFF. This chain uses TRBV12-3 or TRBV12-4 with TRBJ1-1; no clear D gene. The CDR3 spans 14 residues. Trimming stripped 3 bases from V and 0 bases from J, with 8 bases between.

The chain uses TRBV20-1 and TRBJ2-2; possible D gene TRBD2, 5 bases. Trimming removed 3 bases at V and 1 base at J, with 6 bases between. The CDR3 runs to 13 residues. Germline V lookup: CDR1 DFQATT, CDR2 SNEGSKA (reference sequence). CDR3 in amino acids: CSASGKNTGELFF. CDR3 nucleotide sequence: TGCAGTGCTAGCGGGAAGAACACCGGGGAGCTGTTTTTT.

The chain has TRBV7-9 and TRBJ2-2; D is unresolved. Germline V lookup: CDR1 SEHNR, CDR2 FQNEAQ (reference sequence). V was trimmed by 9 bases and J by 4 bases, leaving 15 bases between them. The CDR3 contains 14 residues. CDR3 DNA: TGTGCCAGTTCGGATATAGGTGTCACCGGGGAGCTGTTTTTT. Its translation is CASSDIGVTGELFF. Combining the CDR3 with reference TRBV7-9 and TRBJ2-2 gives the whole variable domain DTGVSQNPRHKITKRGQNVTFRCDPISEHNRLYWYRQTLGQGPEFLTYFQNEAQLEKSRLLSDRFSAERPKGSFSTLEIQRTEQGDSAMYLCASSDIGVTGELFFGEGSRLTVL.

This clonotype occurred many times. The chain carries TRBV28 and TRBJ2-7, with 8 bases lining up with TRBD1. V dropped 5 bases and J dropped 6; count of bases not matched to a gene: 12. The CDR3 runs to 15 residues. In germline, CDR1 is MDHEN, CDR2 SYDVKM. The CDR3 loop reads CASSERTGLLGEQYF. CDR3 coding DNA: TGTGCCAGCAGTGAACGGACAGGGCTCTTAGGCGAGCAGTACTTC.

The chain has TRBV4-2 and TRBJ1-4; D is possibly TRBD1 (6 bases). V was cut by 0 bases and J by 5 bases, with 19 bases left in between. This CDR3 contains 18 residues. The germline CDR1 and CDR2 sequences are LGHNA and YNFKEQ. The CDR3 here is CASSQDRGTGIENEKLFF. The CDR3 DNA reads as TGTGCCAGCAGCCAAGATAGGGGTACAGGGATAGAGAATGAAAAACTGTTTTTT.

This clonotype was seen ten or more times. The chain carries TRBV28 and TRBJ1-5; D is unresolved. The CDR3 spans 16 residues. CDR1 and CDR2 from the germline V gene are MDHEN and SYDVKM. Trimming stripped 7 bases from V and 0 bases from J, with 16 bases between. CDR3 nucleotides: TGTGCCAGCACCATTGGAGGTTTCAGTAGCAATCAGCCCCAGCATTTT. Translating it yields CASTIGGFSSNQPQHF.

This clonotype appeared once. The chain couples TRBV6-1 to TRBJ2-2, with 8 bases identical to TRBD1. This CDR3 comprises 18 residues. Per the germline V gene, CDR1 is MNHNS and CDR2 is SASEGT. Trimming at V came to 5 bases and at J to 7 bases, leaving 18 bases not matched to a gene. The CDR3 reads CASSTIGQGISVHGELFF. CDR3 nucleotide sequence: TGTGCCAGCAGTACCATAGGACAGGGAATCTCAGTTCACGGGGAGCTGTTTTTT.

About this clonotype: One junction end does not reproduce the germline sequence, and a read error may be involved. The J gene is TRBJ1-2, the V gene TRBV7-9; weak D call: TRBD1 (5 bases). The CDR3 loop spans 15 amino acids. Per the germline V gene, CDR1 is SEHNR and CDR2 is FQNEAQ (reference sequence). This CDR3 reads CASSSRRDGDYSYTF. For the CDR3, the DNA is TGTGCCAGCAGCTCCCGGAGGGACGGGGACTATAGCTACACCTTC. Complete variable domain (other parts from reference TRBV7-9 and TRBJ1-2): DTGVSQNPRHKITKRGQNVTFRCDPISEHNRLYWYRQTLGQGPEFLTYFQNEAQLEKSRLLSDRFSAERPKGSFSTLEIQRTEQGDSAMYLCASSSRRDGDYSYTFGSGTRLTVV.

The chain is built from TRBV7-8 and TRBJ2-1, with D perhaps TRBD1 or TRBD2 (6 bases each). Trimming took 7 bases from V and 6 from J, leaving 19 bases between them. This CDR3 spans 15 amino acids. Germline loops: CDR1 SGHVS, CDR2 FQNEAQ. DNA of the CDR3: TGTGCCAGCACACACAGGGCCGGGGGTATCAATGAGCAGTTCTTC. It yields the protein CASTHRAGGINEQFF. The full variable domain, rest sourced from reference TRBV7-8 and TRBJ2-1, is GAGVSQSPRYKVAKRGQDVALRCDPISGHVSLFWYQQALGQGPEFLTYFQNEAQLDKSGLPSDRFFAERPEGSVSTLKIQRTQQEDSAVYLCASTHRAGGINEQFFGPGTRLTVL.

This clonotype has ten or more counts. The CDR3 DNA is TGCAGTGCTACCCCCGGGCGCGGGGGGCACTACGAGCAGTACTTC. As protein: CSATPGRGGHYEQYF. The chain combines TRBV20-1 with TRBJ2-7; 8 positions agree with TRBD2. This CDR3 region has 15 residues. Trimming took 4 bases from V and 3 from J; bases not matched to a gene: 11. Germline values: CDR1 DFQATT, CDR2 SNEGSKA (reference sequence).

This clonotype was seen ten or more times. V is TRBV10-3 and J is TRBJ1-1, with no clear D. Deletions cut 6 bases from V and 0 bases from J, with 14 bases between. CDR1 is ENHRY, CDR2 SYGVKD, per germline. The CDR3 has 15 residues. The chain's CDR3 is CAIRGDGFMNTEAFF. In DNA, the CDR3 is TGTGCCATCAGAGGAGACGGATTCATGAACACTGAAGCTTTCTTT.

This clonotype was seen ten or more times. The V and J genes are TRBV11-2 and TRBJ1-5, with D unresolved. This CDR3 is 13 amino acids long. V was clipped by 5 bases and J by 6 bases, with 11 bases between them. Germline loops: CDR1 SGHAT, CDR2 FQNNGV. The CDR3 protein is CASSANWGQPQHF. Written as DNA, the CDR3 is TGTGCCAGCAGCGCCAACTGGGGTCAGCCCCAGCATTTT. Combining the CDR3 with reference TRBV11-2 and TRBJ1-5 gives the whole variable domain EAGVAQSPRYKIIEKRQSVAFWCNPISGHATLYWYQQILGQGPKLLIQFQNNGVVDDSQLPKDRFSAERLKGVDSTLKIQPAKLEDSAVYLCASSANWGQPQHFGDGTRLSIL.

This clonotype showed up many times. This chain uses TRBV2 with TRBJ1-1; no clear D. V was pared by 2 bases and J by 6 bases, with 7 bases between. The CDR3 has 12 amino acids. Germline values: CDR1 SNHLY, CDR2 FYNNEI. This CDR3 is CASSEQISEAFF. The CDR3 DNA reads TGTGCCAGCAGTGAACAGATCTCTGAAGCTTTCTTT.

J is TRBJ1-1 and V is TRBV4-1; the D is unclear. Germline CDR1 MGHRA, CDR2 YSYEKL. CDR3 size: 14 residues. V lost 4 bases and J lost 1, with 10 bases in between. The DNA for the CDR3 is TGCGCCAGCAGCCTATGGGAGGCGAACACTGAAGCTTTCTTT. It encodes CASSLWEANTEAFF.

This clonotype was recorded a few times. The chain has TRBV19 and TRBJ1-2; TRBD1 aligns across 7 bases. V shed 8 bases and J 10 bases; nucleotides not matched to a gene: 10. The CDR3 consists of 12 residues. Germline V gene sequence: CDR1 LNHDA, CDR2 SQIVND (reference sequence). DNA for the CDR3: TGTGCCAGTTCCGGGACAGCCCAGAACTACACCTTC. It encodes CASSGTAQNYTF.

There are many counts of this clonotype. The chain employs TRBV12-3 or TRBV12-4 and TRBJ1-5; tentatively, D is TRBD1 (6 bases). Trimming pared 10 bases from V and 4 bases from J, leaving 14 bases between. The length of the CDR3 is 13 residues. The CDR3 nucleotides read TGTGCCATCGGGGTGGGGGCGAATCAGCCCCAGCATTTT. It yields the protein CAIGVGANQPQHF.

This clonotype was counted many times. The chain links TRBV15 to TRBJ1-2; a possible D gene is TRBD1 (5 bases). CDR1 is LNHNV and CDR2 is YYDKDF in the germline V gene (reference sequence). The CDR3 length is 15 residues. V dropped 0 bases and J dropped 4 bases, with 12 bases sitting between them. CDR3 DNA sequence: TGTGCCACCAGCAGAGATCGGGCAGGGACCTATGGCTACACCTTC. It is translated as CATSRDRAGTYGYTF.

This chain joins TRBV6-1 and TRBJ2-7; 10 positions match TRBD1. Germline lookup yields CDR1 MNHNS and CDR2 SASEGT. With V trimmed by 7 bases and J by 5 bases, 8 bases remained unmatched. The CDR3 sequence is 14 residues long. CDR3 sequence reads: CASILGQGNHEQYF. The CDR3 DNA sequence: TGTGCCAGCATTCTGGGACAGGGGAACCACGAGCAGTACTTC.

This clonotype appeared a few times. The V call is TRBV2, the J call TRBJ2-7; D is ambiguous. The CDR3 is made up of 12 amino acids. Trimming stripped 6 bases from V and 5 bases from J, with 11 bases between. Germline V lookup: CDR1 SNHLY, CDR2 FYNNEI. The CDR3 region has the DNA TGTGCCAGCAGCGAAACTCCCAACGAGCAGTACTTC. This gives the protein CASSETPNEQYF. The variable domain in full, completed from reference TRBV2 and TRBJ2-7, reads EPEVTQTPSHQVTQMGQEVILRCVPISNHLYFYWYRQILGQKVEFLVSFYNNEISEKSEIFDDQFSVERPDGSNFTLKIRSTKLEDSAMYFCASSETPNEQYFGPGTRLTVT.

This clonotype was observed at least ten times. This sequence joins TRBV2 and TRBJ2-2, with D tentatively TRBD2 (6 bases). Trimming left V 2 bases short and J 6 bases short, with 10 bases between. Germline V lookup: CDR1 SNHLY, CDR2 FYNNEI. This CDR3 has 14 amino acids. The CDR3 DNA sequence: TGTGCCAGCAGTGAATCCGGGGGTGCCGGGGAGCTGTTTTTT. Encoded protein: CASSESGGAGELFF.

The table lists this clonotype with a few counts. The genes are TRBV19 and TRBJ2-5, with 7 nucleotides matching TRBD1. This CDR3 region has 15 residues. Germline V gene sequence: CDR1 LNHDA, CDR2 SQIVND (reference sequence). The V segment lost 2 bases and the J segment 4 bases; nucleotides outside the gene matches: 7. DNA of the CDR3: TGTGCCAGTAGTATATTGACAGGGAGTTTAGAGACCCAGTACTTC. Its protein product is CASSILTGSLETQYF.

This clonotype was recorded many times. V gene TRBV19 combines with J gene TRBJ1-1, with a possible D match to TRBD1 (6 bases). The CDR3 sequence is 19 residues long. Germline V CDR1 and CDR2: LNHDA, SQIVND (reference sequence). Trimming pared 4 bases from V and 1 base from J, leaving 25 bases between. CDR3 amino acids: CASSKPGTYKFIANTEAFF. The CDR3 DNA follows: TGTGCCAGTAGTAAACCCGGGACATATAAGTTTATCGCGAACACTGAAGCTTTCTTT.

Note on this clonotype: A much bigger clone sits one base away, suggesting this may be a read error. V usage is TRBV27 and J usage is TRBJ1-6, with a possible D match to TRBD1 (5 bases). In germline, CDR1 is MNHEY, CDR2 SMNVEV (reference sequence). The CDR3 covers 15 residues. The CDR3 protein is CASSRNSGHNSPFHF. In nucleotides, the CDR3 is TGTGCCAGCAGCCGCAACAGCGGACATAATTCACCCTTCCACTTT.

The CDR3 loop reads CASSPWDQETEAFF. CDR3 DNA: TGTGCCAGCTCCCCATGGGACCAGGAGACTGAAGCTTTCTTT. The genes are TRBV27 and TRBJ1-1, with a possible D match to TRBD1 (5 bases). The V gene's germline CDR1 is MNHEY and CDR2 SMNVEV (reference sequence). Trimming took off 8 bases at V and 5 bases at J, with 18 bases between the two ends. This CDR3 spans 14 amino acids.

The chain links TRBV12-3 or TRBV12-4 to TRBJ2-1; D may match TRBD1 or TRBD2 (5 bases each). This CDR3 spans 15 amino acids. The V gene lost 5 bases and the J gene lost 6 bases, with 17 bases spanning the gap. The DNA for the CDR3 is TGTGCCAGCAGTCTGGTGGGAGAGGGGTTCAATGAGCAGTTCTTC. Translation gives CASSLVGEGFNEQFF.

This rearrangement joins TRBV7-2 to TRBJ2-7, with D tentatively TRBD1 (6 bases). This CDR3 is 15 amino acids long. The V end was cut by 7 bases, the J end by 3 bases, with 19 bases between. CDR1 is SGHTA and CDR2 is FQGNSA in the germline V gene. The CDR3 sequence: CASIEAPGQNYEQYF. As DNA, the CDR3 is TGTGCCAGCATCGAAGCCCCGGGACAAAACTACGAGCAGTACTTC.